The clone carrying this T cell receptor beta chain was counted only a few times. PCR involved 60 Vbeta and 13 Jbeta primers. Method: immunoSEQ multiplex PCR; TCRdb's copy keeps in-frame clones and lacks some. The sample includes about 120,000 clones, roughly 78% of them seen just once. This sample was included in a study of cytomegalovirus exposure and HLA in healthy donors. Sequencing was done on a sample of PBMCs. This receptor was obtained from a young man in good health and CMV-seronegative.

The CDR3 loop reads CASTFDGTANTGELFF. Here the CDR3 DNA reads TGTGCCAGCACGTTTGATGGGACAGCGAACACCGGGGAGCTGTTTTTT. The chain couples TRBV27 to TRBJ2-2; 7 bases fit TRBD1. Germline-derived CDR1 and CDR2 are MNHEY and SMNVEV (reference sequence). V trimming: 7 bases; J trimming: 0 bases; junction bases outside the gene matches: 8. The CDR3 spans 16 residues.